Listed below are T cell receptor beta chains from one sample, sequenced in a study of cytomegalovirus exposure and HLA in healthy donors. Here immunoSEQ multiplex PCR was the method, and the copy in TCRdb shows in-frame clones only, minus some. The sample shows about 220,000 clones, roughly 85% of them seen only once. Sequenced material: PBMCs. The receptor source for this set is a male donor in good health and CMV-seronegative. The CDR3 runs from the conserved cysteine through the conserved F or W. The D gene is left open where the match is weak. Size values are once, few and many counts, or a class for expanded clones, and some rows have none.

D gene,V gene,clone size,J gene,CDR3 DNA,CDR3 protein
.,TRBV28,.,TRBJ2-7,TGTGCCAGTCTGAGGGGGTCCTACGAGCAGTACTTC,CASLRGSYEQYF
.,TRBV6-1,.,TRBJ2-7,TGTGCCAGCAGTGAACAGCGTTCCTACGAGCAGTACTTC,CASSEQRSYEQYF
TRBD1,TRBV6-6,.,TRBJ2-7,TGTGCCAGCAGTCCGGGACAGGCTTACTCCTACGAGCAGTACTTC,CASSPGQAYSYEQYF
.,TRBV27,.,TRBJ1-1,TGTGCCAGCAGTTCCTACAGGGACACTGAAGCTTTCTTT,CASSSYRDTEAFF
.,TRBV28,.,TRBJ1-2,TGTGCCAGCAATCCTTCCGGAACAGTCTACTATGGCTACACCTTC,CASNPSGTVYYGYTF
.,TRBV7-9,.,TRBJ1-1,TGTGCCAGCAGCTTAGGGGCCCGACAGGAAAACGCTGAAGCTTTCTTT,CASSLGARQENAEAFF
.,TRBV28,.,TRBJ2-5,TGTGCCAGCAGTCCATCCTGGAGGGAGGAAGAGACCCAGTACTTC,CASSPSWREEETQYF
.,TRBV13,.,TRBJ1-1,TGTGCCAGCAGCTCACAGTTGAACACTGAAGCTTTCTTT,CASSSQLNTEAFF
.,TRBV18,.,TRBJ2-7,TGTGCCAGCTCACCGCGAACGGGGATCTACGAGCAGTACTTC,CASSPRTGIYEQYF
.,TRBV11-2,.,TRBJ1-1,TGTGCCAGCAGCTTCTTAGGGGCCCCTGAAGCTTTCTTT,CASSFLGAPEAFF
.,TRBV5-1,.,TRBJ2-5,TGCGCCAGCAGCTTGGAGGTGGCAGGGGACCTAAAGACCCAGTACTTC,CASSLEVAGDLKTQYF
.,TRBV9,.,TRBJ2-7,TGTGCCAGCAGCGTAGGGGTTAGCGGATACTACGAGCAGTACTTC,CASSVGVSGYYEQYF
.,TRBV7-7,.,TRBJ1-1,TGTGCTAGCAGCTTGCTTCGGGGGACTGAAGCTTTCTTT,CASSLLRGTEAFF
TRBD1,TRBV5-4,.,TRBJ2-1,TGTGCCAGTGGACAGGGCGCCTACAATGAGCAGTTCTTC,CASGQGAYNEQFF
.,TRBV5-1,once,TRBJ2-7,TGCGCCAGCAGCTTGGGGCAGGGCGGTTACGAGCAGTACTTC,CASSLGQGGYEQYF
TRBD2,TRBV4-2,once,TRBJ2-1,TGTGCCAGCAGCCAAGGACCGGGACTAGCGGGGGGGAGCTCCTACAATGAGCAGTTCTTC,CASSQGPGLAGGSSYNEQFF
TRBD1,TRBV12-5,.,TRBJ2-5,TGTGCTAGTGGAGCAGGGGGGACCCAGTACTTC,CASGAGGTQYF
.,TRBV28,.,TRBJ2-7,TGTGCCAGCAGCCTGAGGAGGCGGGAGTACTTC,CASSLRRREYF
TRBD2,TRBV29-1,once,TRBJ2-7,TGCAGCGTTGAAGTCCCTAGCGGGAGGTACGAGCAGTACTTC,CSVEVPSGRYEQYF
TRBD1,TRBV19,.,TRBJ1-5,TGTGCCAGTACCCCGGGACAGGGTAGCAATCAGCCCCAGCATTTT,CASTPGQGSNQPQHF
TRBD2,TRBV5-4,.,TRBJ2-7,TGTGCCAGCAGCTTGGGGACTAGCGGGAGAACGCGATCCTACGAGCAGTACTTC,CASSLGTSGRTRSYEQYF
.,TRBV4-3,.,TRBJ2-5,TGCGCCAGCAGCCAAGAGGCCAGGGCAAGAGTGGAGACCCAGTACTTC,CASSQEARARVETQYF
.,TRBV7-9,.,TRBJ1-1,TGTGCCAGCAGCCCACCGACAGAGAACACTGAAGCTTTCTTT,CASSPPTENTEAFF
.,TRBV5-6,few,TRBJ2-3,TGTGCCAGCAGCTTGGCGGGGTTGGGCACAGATACGCAGTATTTT,CASSLAGLGTDTQYF
TRBD1,TRBV28,.,TRBJ2-1,TGTGCCAGCGACAGGGGGGACAATGAGCAGTTCTTC,CASDRGDNEQFF
TRBD2,TRBV19,few,TRBJ2-1,TGTGCCAGTAGTATACCCTTAGCGGGGGGGTTATCGAATGAGCAGTTCTTC,CASSIPLAGGLSNEQFF
TRBD1,TRBV5-1,.,TRBJ1-5,TGCGCCAGCAGCCAGGGGGAGGTATCCCCTAATCAGCCCCAGCATTTT,CASSQGEVSPNQPQHF
.,TRBV18,.,TRBJ2-7,TGTGCCAGCTCACCACTCCCCCCCCAGCGGACGAGCCACGAGCAGTACTTC,CASSPLPPQRTSHEQYF
.,TRBV14,.,TRBJ1-5,TGTGCCAGCAGCTCGGGAGTAGGGCAGCCCCAGCATTTT,CASSSGVGQPQHF
.,TRBV7-3,.,TRBJ1-3,TGTGCCAGCAGCTTGACTCCTGGAAACACCATATATTTT,CASSLTPGNTIYF
TRBD1,TRBV7-3,.,TRBJ1-2,TGTGCCAGCAGCTTAACGCCGGGACAGGGTGTCTATGGCTACACCTTC,CASSLTPGQGVYGYTF
.,TRBV15,.,TRBJ1-5,TGTGCCACCAAAGGGCAGGGTAGCAATCAGCCCCAGCATTTT,CATKGQGSNQPQHF
.,TRBV18,.,TRBJ2-1,TGTGCCAGCTCACCGAAAGGGGACAATGAGCAGTTCTTC,CASSPKGDNEQFF
.,TRBV7-9,.,TRBJ2-1,TGTGCCAGCAGATCGGGAGGACAGCCGTACAATGAGCAGTTCTTC,CASRSGGQPYNEQFF
.,TRBV28,.,TRBJ1-1,TGTGCCAGCAGTTTATTGCGCGGAGAGGCTTTCTTT,CASSLLRGEAFF
.,TRBV5-1,few,TRBJ1-6,TGCGCCAGCAGCTCGGGACTGCCAAGCGGACCCCTCCACTTT,CASSSGLPSGPLHF
TRBD1,TRBV7-9,.,TRBJ1-2,TGTGCCAGCAGACGGGGACAGGCGCAGGGGTACACCTTC,CASRRGQAQGYTF
.,TRBV9,.,TRBJ2-5,TGTGCCAGCAGCGTAGCGGGGTGGGGAGAAGAGACCCAGTACTTC,CASSVAGWGEETQYF
TRBD1,TRBV4-1,.,TRBJ2-1,TGCGCCAGCAGCCGACTTCTCTCCGGGACAGGGGATCATGAGCAGTTCTTC,CASSRLLSGTGDHEQFF
.,TRBV5-4,.,TRBJ1-2,TGTGCCAGCAGCTTGGTTTGGCAGGGTAATGGCTACACCTTC,CASSLVWQGNGYTF
.,TRBV5-4,.,TRBJ2-5,TGTGCCAGCAGCTTGGTGTCAGAAGAGACCCAGTACTTC,CASSLVSEETQYF
TRBD2,TRBV6-4,.,TRBJ2-3,TGTGCCAGCAGTGCGACTAGCGGGAGTACAGATACGCAGTATTTT,CASSATSGSTDTQYF
TRBD2,TRBV19,.,TRBJ2-1,TGTGCCAGTAGCAGCGGGAGCCCCTACAATGAGCAGTTCTTC,CASSSGSPYNEQFF
TRBD1,TRBV18,.,TRBJ1-5,TGTGCCAGCTCACCACGCGGGACAGGGGGAAATCAGCCCCAGCATTTT,CASSPRGTGGNQPQHF
TRBD1,TRBV6-1,.,TRBJ2-5,TGTGCCAGCAGTGATCCGACCGGGACAGGCTCTTGGGAGCAGTACTTC,CASSDPTGTGSWEQYF
.,TRBV4-3,.,TRBJ1-6,TGCGCCAGCAGCCAAGATAGGGGGAATAATTCACCCCTCCACTTT,CASSQDRGNNSPLHF
.,TRBV7-2,few,TRBJ1-2,TGTGCCAGTTCGAACGGCCGAGGTGGTGGCTACACCTTC,CASSNGRGGGYTF
.,TRBV28,.,TRBJ2-3,TGTGCCAGCAGTACAGGGAGAGGCGGGAGTTTGAATACGCAGTATTTT,CASSTGRGGSLNTQYF
TRBD1,TRBV30,.,TRBJ2-7,TGTGCCTGGAGTGGGACAGGGCTCGAGCAGTACTTC,CAWSGTGLEQYF